Described below is a single T cell receptor (beta chain) sequence and its context. No antigen is known for it. Germline assignment: CDR1 MNHNS and CDR2 SASEGT. The CDR3 extends over 13 amino acids. Sequenced by immunoSEQ multiplex PCR; TCRdb stores in-frame clones only, minus some. Among fewer than 13,000 clones, 65% to 90% were seen once, and the ten largest hold about 15%. The data were taken from a study of PD-1 blockade in classical Hodgkin lymphoma. Study-level results: The origin of the repertoire differences remains undefined, with disease activity or prior therapy as possible causes. Reports indicated that newly diagnosed patients had lower baseline TCR diversity than healthy donors did.

Time point of the sample: newly diagnosed, previously untreated cHL patient sample. The study isolated CD8+ T cells from thawed PBMCs by magnetic negative selection. Comparators were PBMCs taken from newly diagnosed, untreated classical Hodgkin lymphoma. The sample taken for sequencing was CD8+ T cells from blood. The chain carries TRBV6-1 and TRBJ2-5; D is possibly TRBD2 (5 bases). The DNA end is a closer match to TRBJ2-7, so the J assignment may be wrong. This TCR was sampled from a human donor with classical Hodgkin lymphoma. The CDR3 here is CASSGRGPYEQYF. CDR3 DNA sequence: TGTGCCAGCAGTGGCAGAGGGCCCTACGAGCAGTACTTC.